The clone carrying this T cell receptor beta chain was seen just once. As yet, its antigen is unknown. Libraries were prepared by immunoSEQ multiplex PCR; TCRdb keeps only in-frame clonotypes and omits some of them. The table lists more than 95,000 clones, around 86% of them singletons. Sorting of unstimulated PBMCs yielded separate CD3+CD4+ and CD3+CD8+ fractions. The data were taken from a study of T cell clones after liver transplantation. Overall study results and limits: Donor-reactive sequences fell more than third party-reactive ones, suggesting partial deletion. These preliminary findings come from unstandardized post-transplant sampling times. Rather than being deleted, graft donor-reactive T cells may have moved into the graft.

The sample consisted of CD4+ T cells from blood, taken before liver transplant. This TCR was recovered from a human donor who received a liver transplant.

The DNA for the CDR3 is TGTGCCAGCAGTTACTATGGGCGACAGGGCACCGGGGAGCTGTTTTTT. Its protein is CASSYYGRQGTGELFF. V gene TRBV6-5 combines with J gene TRBJ2-2; 7 positions match TRBD1. Germline values: CDR1 MNHEY, CDR2 SVGAGI. After removal of 1 base from V and 4 bases from J, the junction contained 6 bases not matched to a gene. This CDR3 spans 16 amino acids.